The next 14 T cell receptor beta chains were all read from a single sample in a study of brain metastases from non-small cell lung cancer. The assay was immunoSEQ multiplex PCR, and TCRdb's table has in-frame clones only and misses some. Found here are 2,500 to 3,500 clones, 84% of them singletons; the top ten hold 4.9%. Sequencing used primary lung tumor tissue. These receptor sequences come from a donor aged 40 or older with non-small cell lung cancer.

A word on this clone: At one of its ends the junction is not consistent with the germline gene, which may arise from a read error. The chain combines TRBV25-1 with TRBJ2-3; no firm D call. The CDR3 is 13 amino acids. From germline, CDR1 is MGHDK and CDR2 SYGVNS. The CDR3 reads CTSSELVADTQYF. CDR3 nucleotide sequence: TGTACCAGCAGTGAATTGGTGGCAGATACGCAGTATTTT.

The chain couples TRBV3-1 (or the pseudogene TRBV3-2) to TRBJ1-1; perhaps TRBD1 as D (6 bases). Trimming took off 1 base at V and 0 bases at J, with 12 bases between the two ends. The CDR3 totals 16 residues. The germline gives CDR1 LGHDT, CDR2 YNNKEL (reference sequence). The chain's CDR3 is CASSQVGGRVNTEAFF. The DNA for the CDR3 is TGTGCCAGCAGCCAAGTCGGGGGGCGCGTGAACACTGAAGCTTTCTTT.

The CDR3 DNA reads TGTGCCAGCAGCCCGGGGGCCCGGGACAAGGGAATTGAGGAAAAACTGTTTTTT. Its protein product is CASSPGARDKGIEEKLFF. This chain uses TRBV7-9 with TRBJ1-4; tentative D call: TRBD1 (6 bases). The germline V and J ends were trimmed by 5 bases and 8 bases, with 27 bases remaining between them. CDR3 length equals 18 residues. CDR1 is SEHNR and CDR2 is FQNEAQ in the germline V gene (reference sequence).

This clone occurred a few times. Other DNA variants within this sample encode the same CDR3. V gene TRBV21-1 combines with J gene TRBJ2-2; no DNA check was done on the table's D call, TRBD2. TRBV21-1 is termed a pseudogene. The CDR3 contains 17 residues. The CDR3 sequence is CASSKGGTSENTGELFF. As DNA, the CDR3 is TGTGCCAGCAGCAAAGGAGGAACTAGCGAGAACACCGGGGAGCTGTTTTTT.

The rearrangement joins TRBV5-5 to TRBJ2-7, with TRBD2 as a possible D gene (5 bases). Per the germline V gene, CDR1 is SGHKS and CDR2 is YYEKEE (reference sequence). Between the trimmed V and J ends, which lost 1 base and 1 base, there was a span of 9 bases. The CDR3 is 14 residues long. CDR3 amino acids: CASSLYGISYEQYF. The CDR3 DNA reads TGTGCCAGCAGCTTGTACGGGATATCCTACGAGCAGTACTTC.

This rearrangement joins TRBV24-1 to TRBJ1-2, with unresolved D. Trimming pared 1 base from V and 6 bases from J, leaving 2 bases between. In germline, CDR1 is KGHDR, CDR2 SFDVKD. The CDR3 is made up of 11 amino acids. CDR3 sequence reads: CATSDLNGYTF. The CDR3 DNA follows: TGTGCCACCAGTGATTTAAATGGCTACACCTTC.

As for this clone: A much larger clone lies one base from this, so it may be a read error. The identical CDR3 is also encoded by other nucleotide sequences in the sample. The chain links TRBV19 to TRBJ1-4, with TRBD1 as a possible D gene (5 bases). V shed 5 bases and J shed 2 bases, with 18 bases lying between them. The CDR3 totals 17 residues. Looked up from germline, CDR1 is LNHDA and CDR2 is SQIVND (reference sequence). The CDR3 DNA reads as TGTGCCAGTAGTGCCCGAAGTCTAGGGGCTACTAATGAAAAACTGTTTTTT. Translating gives CASSARSLGATNEKLFF.

This clone was detected only once. The chain combines TRBV6-6 with TRBJ1-5; D call uncertain. Trimming took 2 bases from V and 5 from J, leaving 4 bases between them. This CDR3 is 12 amino acids long. Germline CDR1 and CDR2: MNHNY and SVGAGI (reference sequence). The CDR3 DNA follows: TGTGCCAGCAGTTACAAGGATCAGCCCCAGCATTTT. Protein: CASSYKDQPQHF.

Of note for this clone: Sequence at one end of the junction differs from germline and may be a read error. J is TRBJ2-3 and V is TRBV12-3 or TRBV12-4; TRBD1 aligns across 8 bases. The CDR3 spans 13 residues. CDR3 DNA sequence: TGTGCCAGCAGTGCAAGGACAGGGAAGCCATTCAATTTT. Translated: CASSARTGKPFNF.

This clone came up a few times. This chain connects TRBV18 to TRBJ1-2; TRBD1 might be the D (5 bases). The length of the CDR3 is 14 residues. Germline CDR1 and CDR2: KGHSH and LQKENI. V lost 0 bases to trimming and J lost 7 bases, with 12 bases between them. The CDR3, as DNA: TGTGCCAGCTCACCACCGACCAGGGCTAGTGGCTACACCTTC. The encoded protein is CASSPPTRASGYTF.

The chain has TRBV7-3 and TRBJ2-3; TRBD2 agrees at 8 bases. The CDR3 is 14 amino acids. V dropped 5 bases and J dropped 6; count of bases not matched to a gene: 7. Germline lookup yields CDR1 SGHTA and CDR2 FQGTGA. The CDR3, as DNA: TGTGCCAGCAGCCTTATCGGGAGGGCTGATACGCAGTATTTT. Amino acid sequence: CASSLIGRADTQYF.

This rearrangement joins TRBV4-1 to TRBJ1-2; the D gene is possibly TRBD1 (5 bases). Trimming stripped 3 bases from V and 4 bases from J, with 9 bases between. The CDR3 extends over 13 amino acids. The germline V gene has CDR1 MGHRA and CDR2 YSYEKL. CDR3 nucleotides: TGCGCCAGCAGCCAGATGGGGCTCTATGGCTACACCTTC. It encodes CASSQMGLYGYTF.

J is TRBJ2-6 and V is TRBV10-3, with D unresolved. The germline V gene has CDR1 ENHRY and CDR2 SYGVKD. The V end was cut by 3 bases, the J end by 0 bases, with 21 bases between. The CDR3 sequence is 20 residues long. CDR3 nucleotides: TGTGCCATCAGTGACCCAGTTTCGCGGAACCCTAGCTCTGGGGCCAACGTCCTGACTTTC. Residues: CAISDPVSRNPSSGANVLTF.

This sequence joins TRBV7-6 and TRBJ2-3, with TRBD1 matching 8 bases. This CDR3 spans 15 amino acids. Unmatched junction bases numbered 12, after V lost 5 bases and J lost 8 bases. Germline V gene lookup returns CDR1 SGHVS and CDR2 FNYEAQ. For the CDR3, the DNA is TGTGCCAGCAGCCAGTCGACAGGGGAGTTGAGTACGCAGTATTTT. Encoded protein: CASSQSTGELSTQYF.